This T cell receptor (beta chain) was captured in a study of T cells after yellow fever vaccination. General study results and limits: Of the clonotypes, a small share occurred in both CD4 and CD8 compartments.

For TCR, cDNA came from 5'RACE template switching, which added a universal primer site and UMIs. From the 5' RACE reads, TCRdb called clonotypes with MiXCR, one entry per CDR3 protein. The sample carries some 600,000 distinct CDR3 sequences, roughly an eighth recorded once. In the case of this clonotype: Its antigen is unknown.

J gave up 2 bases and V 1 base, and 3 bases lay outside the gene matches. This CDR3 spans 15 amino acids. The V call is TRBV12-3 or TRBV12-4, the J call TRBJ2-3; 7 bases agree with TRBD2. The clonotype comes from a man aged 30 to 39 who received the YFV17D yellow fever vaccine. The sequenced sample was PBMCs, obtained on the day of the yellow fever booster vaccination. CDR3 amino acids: CASSLVLADTDTQYF. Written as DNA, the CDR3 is TGTGCCAGCAGTTTAGTCCTAGCGGACACAGATACGCAGTATTTT.